This T cell receptor (beta chain) appears in the sequencing data of a study of control samples from healthy donors and cancer patients. The trim removed 5 bases at V and 0 bases at J, leaving 19 bases unmatched. The CDR3 sequence is 20 residues long. The germline gives CDR1 MNHEY, CDR2 SMNVEV (reference sequence). Here immunoSEQ multiplex PCR was the method, and the copy in TCRdb shows in-frame clones only, minus some. Of some 410,000 clones detected, about nine tenths appear once; the ten largest clones hold roughly 6.4%. Sequencing was done on a sample of PBMCs. This sequence originates from a man aged 40-50 years with head and neck cancer. The chain links TRBV27 to TRBJ1-3; 7 nucleotides align to TRBD1. CDR3 region: CASSPAPTTQGQTSGNTIYF. The CDR3 nucleotides are TGTGCCAGCAGTCCCGCACCAACCACTCAGGGACAGACCTCTGGAAACACCATATATTTT.